The present T cell receptor (beta chain) was sequenced within a study of blood T cell repertoires in COVID-19. Study-wide context: Acute-phase and convalescent COVID-19 samples originated in the United States, Italy and Spain.

The data were produced by immunoSEQ multiplex PCR, yet TCRdb's version contains in-frame clones alone and is incomplete. Of tens of thousands of clones detected, 60% to 75% appear once; the ten largest clones hold 28%. This clone occurred a few times. This CDR3 is built from 13 residues. V lost 9 bases to trimming and J lost 7 bases, with 16 bases between them. Per germline, CDR1 MNHNY and CDR2 SVGAGI (reference sequence). The receptor comes from a woman at least 80 years old with acute or convalescent COVID-19. The J gene is TRBJ1-5, the V gene TRBV6-6, with D possibly TRBD1 on 5 matching bases. Material: peripheral blood. The CDR3: CASSVQGGQPQHF. Written as DNA, the CDR3 is TGTGCCAGTTCTGTTCAGGGAGGGCAGCCCCAGCATTTT.